A single sample is the source of the 30 T cell receptor beta chains below, sequenced in a study of molecular identifiers for immune sequencing clone quantification (dated by TCRdb to 2016 to 2018). The method was PCR. Sequencing was performed on an Illumina HiSeq 4000. TCRdb passed the public sequencing reads through fastp at Q25 and MiXCR, retaining productive beta sequences. Rows merge per CDR3 protein into single entries with the most common DNA and genes. The sample includes about 640,000 distinct CDR3 sequences, with 20% observed a single time. The ten largest clones add up to roughly 0.9% of the sample. Sequenced material: naive CD8+ T cells from blood, with Jurkat cell RNA spiked in. The cell subset or site label of this sample denotes: FACS-sorted CD8+CD4-CCR7+CD45RA+ naive T cells. All receptors derive from a human donor in good health. Some libraries in this study had Jurkat cell RNA spiked in.

This clonotype was observed at least ten times. The chain employs TRBV7-6 and TRBJ1-1; 8 bases are shared with TRBD1. The CDR3 is made up of 13 amino acids. The germline gives CDR1 SGHVS, CDR2 FNYEAQ. The V segment lost 5 bases and the J segment 4 bases; nucleotides outside the gene matches: 3. As DNA, the CDR3 is TGTGCCAGCAGCGGACAGGGCGGCACTGAAGCTTTCTTT. Encoded protein: CASSGQGGTEAFF.

The sample holds many counts of this clonotype. The rearrangement joins TRBV9 to TRBJ2-7; tentative D call: TRBD1 (6 bases). This CDR3 is 12 amino acids long. V was cut by 5 bases and J by 4 bases, with 10 bases left in between. In germline, CDR1 is SGDLS, CDR2 YYNGEE. The CDR3 is CASSRRGYEQYF. DNA for the CDR3: TGTGCCAGCAGTCGCAGGGGATACGAGCAGTACTTC.

This clonotype was seen more than once but under ten times. The rearrangement links TRBV12-3 or TRBV12-4 to TRBJ1-2, with TRBD1 as a possible D gene (6 bases). This CDR3 comprises 13 residues. V gave up 5 bases and J gave up 4 bases, with 11 bases separating them. The CDR3 is CASSPSDSYGYTF. The CDR3 DNA is TGTGCCAGCAGTCCCTCGGACAGCTATGGCTACACCTTC.

This clonotype appeared a few times. The V call is TRBV4-1, the J call TRBJ2-5, with 8 bases aligning to TRBD1. This CDR3 has 16 residues. CDR1 MGHRA and CDR2 YSYEKL come from the germline V gene. Trimming took 3 bases from V and 2 from J; bases not matched to a gene: 8. The chain's CDR3 is CASSQSQGGGQETQYF. Here the CDR3 DNA reads TGCGCCAGCAGCCAGTCACAGGGGGGTGGTCAAGAGACCCAGTACTTC.

In this sample, this clonotype turned up a few times. The rearrangement uses TRBV11-2 and TRBJ2-1; 12 bases line up with TRBD1. Germline trimming cut 5 bases from V and 8 bases from J; bases unmatched to any gene: 7. The CDR3 spans 15 residues. Germline CDR1 SGHAT, CDR2 FQNNGV. CDR3 DNA sequence: TGTGCCAGCAGCCAAAGTGGGACAGGGGGCCATGAGCAGTTCTTC. The encoded protein is CASSQSGTGGHEQFF. The variable domain in full, with the rest retrieved from reference TRBV11-2 and TRBJ2-1, is EAGVAQSPRYKIIEKRQSVAFWCNPISGHATLYWYQQILGQGPKLLIQFQNNGVVDDSQLPKDRFSAERLKGVDSTLKIQPAKLEDSAVYLCASSQSGTGGHEQFFGPGTRLTVL.

This clonotype was seen a handful of times. This chain joins TRBV27 and TRBJ1-5; no clear D. This CDR3 spans 16 amino acids. V lost 2 bases to trimming and J lost 2 bases, with 13 bases between them. CDR1 is MNHEY and CDR2 is SMNVEV in the germline V gene (reference sequence). CDR3 protein: CASSLKGFGGNQPQHF. CDR3 DNA: TGTGCCAGCAGTTTAAAAGGGTTTGGGGGCAATCAGCCCCAGCATTTT.

This clonotype was counted at least ten times. The chain uses TRBV5-5 and TRBJ1-6; D uncertain. The CDR3 loop spans 16 amino acids. CDR1 is SGHKS and CDR2 is YYEKEE in the germline V gene (reference sequence). V gave up 0 bases and J gave up 0 bases, with 7 bases separating them. CDR3 in DNA: TGTGCCAGCAGCTTGGATATAAGCTCCTATAATTCACCCCTCCACTTT. Its protein product is CASSLDISSYNSPLHF.

On this clonotype: This may arise from a read error, as a much more abundant clone is one base away. The chain couples TRBV7-6 to TRBJ2-7, with D tentatively TRBD1 (6 bases). Germline-derived CDR1 and CDR2 are SGHVS and FNYEAQ. This CDR3 has 17 residues. The CDR3 here is CASSLEAARTVTFEQCF. For the CDR3, the DNA is TGTGCCAGCAGCTTAGAGGCGGCTAGGACAGTGACATTCGAGCAGTGCTTC.

About this clonotype itself: One junction end disagrees with the germline gene, perhaps due to a read error. The rearrangement joins TRBV27 to TRBJ1-6; perhaps TRBD1 as D (6 bases). The CDR3 spans 15 residues. Looked up from germline, CDR1 is MNHEY and CDR2 is SMNVEV (reference sequence). CDR3 region: CASTTTNTGASPLRF. For the CDR3, the DNA is TGTGCCAGCACTACCACTAACACGGGGGCTTCACCCCTCCGCTTT.

A note on this clonotype: A much larger clonotype is one base distant, so this may be a read error. The chain is built from TRBV12-3 or TRBV12-4 and TRBJ2-3; D is uncertain. This CDR3 spans 15 amino acids. The CDR3 bases are TGTGCCAGCAGGTCGGCCCCATCCGCCACAGATACGCTGTATTTT. Translating it yields CASRSAPSATDTLYF.

This clonotype appeared many times. This chain links TRBV30 with TRBJ1-1; D is unresolved. The germline V gene encodes CDR1 GTSNPN and CDR2 SVGIG (reference sequence). The CDR3 length is 11 residues. V was clipped by 2 bases and J by 5 bases, with 6 bases between them. The CDR3 protein is CAWSIITEAFF. The CDR3 region has the DNA TGTGCCTGGAGTATAATTACTGAAGCTTTCTTT.

In its sample, this clonotype was seen a few times. This CDR3 is CASSLTTAPGTEAFF. DNA of the CDR3: TGTGCCAGCAGCTTAACGACGGCCCCGGGCACTGAAGCTTTCTTT. The genes are TRBV7-9 and TRBJ1-1; D call uncertain. There are 15 residues in the CDR3. V was cut by 2 bases and J by 4 bases, with 14 bases left in between. CDR1 SEHNR and CDR2 FQNEAQ come from the germline V gene (reference sequence).

This rearrangement joins TRBV3-1 to TRBJ2-4, with 10 bases fitting TRBD1. V was clipped by 5 bases and J by 8 bases; unmatched bases: 12. Germline assignment: CDR1 LGHDT and CDR2 YNNKEL (reference sequence). The CDR3 spans 16 residues. CDR3 residues: CASSKGDWDRGDIQYF. CDR3 nucleotides: TGTGCCAGCAGCAAAGGGGATTGGGACAGGGGTGACATTCAGTACTTC.

The chain recombines TRBV27 with TRBJ1-1; tentative D call: TRBD1 (6 bases). The V gene's germline CDR1 is MNHEY and CDR2 SMNVEV (reference sequence). The CDR3 covers 13 residues. V shed 2 bases and J shed 12 bases, with 16 bases lying between them. CDR3 sequence reads: CASSLIQGRKTFF. CDR3 sequence (DNA): TGTGCCAGCAGTTTAATTCAGGGGAGGAAAACTTTCTTT.

Concerning this clonotype itself: A much larger clone is a single base away; this may be a read error. The chain recombines TRBV4-1 with TRBJ2-7; D remains ambiguous. The CDR3 is 12 amino acids. Germline loops: CDR1 MGHRA, CDR2 YSYEKL. The CDR3 is CASSQLGDERYF. For the CDR3, the DNA is TGCGCCAGCAGCCAACTAGGCGACGAGCGGTACTTC.

V usage is TRBV27 and J usage is TRBJ2-7; TRBD2 aligns across 10 bases. Germline CDR1 MNHEY, CDR2 SMNVEV (reference sequence). The CDR3 runs 16 residues. The junction had 11 bases not matched to a gene; V was cut back by 6 bases and J by 3 bases. The DNA of the CDR3 is TGTGCCAGCAGCCCGCGGCCACTAGCGGGGCTCTACGAGCAGTACTTC. It yields the protein CASSPRPLAGLYEQYF.

This clonotype was found many times. The gene calls are TRBV19 and TRBJ2-1, with 12 bases lining up with TRBD2. Germline V lookup: CDR1 LNHDA, CDR2 SQIVND (reference sequence). This CDR3 is built from 15 residues. Trimming removed 4 bases from V and 5 bases from J; junction bases left unmatched: 3. The CDR3 is CASSRTSGADNEQFF. The CDR3, as DNA: TGTGCCAGTAGTAGGACTAGCGGGGCCGACAATGAGCAGTTCTTC.

The chain combines TRBV6-2 or TRBV6-3 with TRBJ1-6; 7 bases are shared with TRBD1. The germline gives CDR1 MNHEY, CDR2 SVGEGT. Germline trimming cut 6 bases from V and 5 bases from J; bases unmatched to any gene: 16. This CDR3 comprises 18 residues. The CDR3 sequence is CASSHTGFGTVNNSPLHF. Here the CDR3 DNA reads TGTGCCAGCAGCCACACCGGCTTCGGGACAGTCAATAATTCACCCCTCCACTTT.

Details on this clonotype: A much larger clone is a single base away; this may be a read error. The chain uses TRBV9 and TRBJ1-1, with D possibly TRBD1 on 6 matching bases. The germline V gene has CDR1 SGDLS and CDR2 YYNGEE. This CDR3 is built from 13 residues. The CDR3 bases are TGTGCCGGCAGCGTAGGCAGGGGCACTGAAGCTTTCTTT. This translates into CAGSVGRGTEAFF.

This clonotype was counted at least ten times. This sequence joins TRBV6-1 and TRBJ2-7, with unresolved D. The germline CDR1 and CDR2 sequences are MNHNS and SASEGT. This CDR3 has 12 amino acids. Trimming cost V 2 bases and J 4 bases, with 6 bases left between them. The CDR3 coding sequence is TGTGCCAGCAGTGAAAAGATGTACGAGCAGTACTTC. Its translation is CASSEKMYEQYF.

This clonotype was recorded a few times. This chain joins TRBV27 and TRBJ1-1; D remains ambiguous. The CDR3 covers 12 residues. Deletions cut 7 bases from V and 0 bases from J, with 6 bases between. CDR1 is MNHEY and CDR2 is SMNVEV in the germline V gene (reference sequence). The CDR3 sequence is CASTDLNTEAFF. As DNA, the CDR3 is TGTGCCAGCACGGACTTGAACACTGAAGCTTTCTTT.

Concerning this clonotype itself: Since a much larger clone is just one base distant, this may be a read error. The chain recombines TRBV15 with TRBJ2-1; 10 nucleotides line up with TRBD1. The CDR3 runs 18 residues. CDR1 is LNHNV, CDR2 YYDKDF, per germline (reference sequence). This chain's CDR3 is CATGRDGRDRGYYNEQFF. The CDR3 DNA is TGTGCCACCGGCAGAGATGGTCGGGACAGGGGTTACTACAATGAGCAGTTCTTC.

This clonotype was seen repeatedly, ten times or more. The chain carries TRBV4-3 and TRBJ2-1; 12 nucleotides match TRBD2. The germline V gene has CDR1 LGHNA and CDR2 YSLEER. Unmatched junction bases numbered 4, after V lost 0 bases and J lost 4 bases. The CDR3 covers 17 residues. CDR3: CASSQDRLAGGYNEQFF. In DNA form, the CDR3 reads TGCGCCAGCAGCCAAGATAGGCTAGCGGGAGGGTACAATGAGCAGTTCTTC.

On this clonotype: The germline gene is not matched at one end of the junction; a read error may be the cause. The chain has TRBV7-6 and TRBJ2-2, with D possibly TRBD1 on 5 matching bases. The CDR3 covers 12 residues. Germline V gene data show CDR1 as SGHVS and CDR2 as FNYEAQ. CDR3 coding DNA: TGTGCCGGCAGCTTGGGGCCCGGGGAGCTGTTTTTT. Translated, it gives CAGSLGPGELFF.

This clonotype was detected ten times or more. The rearrangement uses TRBV4-3 and TRBJ2-7; D ambiguous. V shed 0 bases and J shed 1 base, with 13 bases lying between them. CDR3 length equals 16 residues. Germline CDR1 LGHNA, CDR2 YSLEER. The CDR3 sequence is CASSQDRSRLSYEQYF. The CDR3 DNA follows: TGCGCCAGCAGCCAAGATCGGAGTAGACTTTCCTACGAGCAGTACTTC.

In regard to this clonotype: This could be a read error, since a much larger clone is one nucleotide away. This chain connects TRBV6-2 or TRBV6-3 to TRBJ1-4; D is possibly TRBD1 (5 bases). The CDR3 has 14 amino acids. With 5 bases removed from V and 5 bases from J, the gap between germline ends came to 12 bases. The germline CDR1 and CDR2 sequences are MNHEY and SVGEGT. This chain's CDR3 is CASSTGPYNEKLFF. DNA for the CDR3: TGTGCCAGCAGTACGGGACCCTACAATGAAAAACTGTTTTTT.

In its sample, this clonotype was seen once. This may be a read error: a much more frequent sequence differs by one nucleotide. The chain carries TRBV28 and TRBJ1-1; TRBD1 is a possible D gene (6 bases). Germline V gene lookup returns CDR1 MDHEN and CDR2 SYDVKM. V lost 11 bases to trimming and J lost 2 bases, with 18 bases between them. This CDR3 has 14 amino acids. CDR3 amino acids: CAGKFRGINTEAFF. In nucleotides, the CDR3 is TGTGCCGGCAAATTTAGGGGGATTAACACTGAAGCTTTCTTT.

This clonotype was recorded at least ten times. The chain uses TRBV28 and TRBJ2-7, with 8 bases lining up with TRBD2. The V and J ends lost 5 bases and 3 bases, in that order; junction bases with no gene match: 12. The CDR3 extends over 16 amino acids. Per the germline V gene, CDR1 is MDHEN and CDR2 is SYDVKM. The CDR3 here is CASSTAPGTSIYEQYF. CDR3 sequence (DNA): TGTGCCAGCAGTACAGCGCCCGGGACTAGTATCTACGAGCAGTACTTC.

This clonotype was seen repeatedly, ten times or more. The chain combines TRBV7-9 with TRBJ2-3, with TRBD2 as a possible D gene (5 bases). Germline loops: CDR1 SEHNR, CDR2 FQNEAQ (reference sequence). Trimming took 2 bases from V and 6 from J, leaving 18 bases between them. This CDR3 has 16 amino acids. CDR3 residues: CASSLFGDSGGDTQYF. The CDR3 DNA reads as TGTGCCAGCAGCTTATTCGGGGATTCGGGCGGCGATACGCAGTATTTT.

This clonotype was counted only a few times. This rearrangement joins TRBV7-9 to TRBJ2-1; perhaps TRBD2 as D (6 bases). V was trimmed by 0 bases and J by 5 bases, leaving 17 bases between them. This CDR3 is built from 17 residues. CDR1 is SEHNR, CDR2 FQNEAQ, per germline (reference sequence). CDR3 loop: CASSLAPSDTENNEQFF. The CDR3 DNA reads as TGTGCCAGCAGCTTAGCTCCTAGCGACACGGAAAACAATGAGCAGTTCTTC.